The 21 T cell receptor beta chains below all came from one sample that was sequenced in a study of OX40 agonist ivuxolimab in advanced cancers. The repertoire was sequenced with immunoSEQ multiplex PCR; TCRdb's copy has only in-frame clones and lacks some. The data contain some 19,000 clones, approximately 77% of them seen just once; the ten biggest clones take up around 20%. The sample here was CD4+ or CD8+ T cells sorted from blood, taken in a trial of the OX40 agonist ivuxolimab. The receptors here all came from an adult with an advanced solid tumor such as melanoma, head and neck, liver or kidney cancer.

This chain connects TRBV4-1 to TRBJ2-2; no reliable D call. The CDR3 is 12 amino acids. From germline, CDR1 is MGHRA and CDR2 YSYEKL. Between the trimmed V and J ends, which lost 5 bases and 4 bases, there was a span of 5 bases. Here the CDR3 reads CASSAITGELFF. CDR3 DNA sequence: TGCGCCAGCAGCGCCATCACCGGGGAGCTGTTTTTT.

This clone turned up a few times. The chain recombines TRBV6-5 with TRBJ2-7, with TRBD2 identical over 7 bases. The length of the CDR3 is 15 residues. Unmatched junction bases numbered 7, after V lost 4 bases and J lost 1 base. CDR1 is MNHEY, CDR2 SVGAGI, per germline. CDR3 sequence: CASSFEGSGSYEQYF. The CDR3 nucleotides read TGTGCCAGCAGTTTTGAGGGTAGCGGGTCCTACGAGCAGTACTTC.

The chain recombines TRBV4-3 with TRBJ2-3, with TRBD2 as a possible D gene (7 bases). This CDR3 is built from 16 residues. V lost 0 bases, J lost 2 bases, and 12 bases lay in between. The germline V gene has CDR1 LGHNA and CDR2 YSLEER. CDR3 region: CASSQEGGALTDTQYF. The CDR3 DNA is TGCGCCAGCAGCCAAGAAGGGGGGGCCCTCACAGATACGCAGTATTTT.

V gene TRBV27 combines with J gene TRBJ2-1, with TRBD2 matching 9 bases. V trimming: 6 bases; J trimming: 5 bases; junction bases outside the gene matches: 14. Per the germline V gene, CDR1 is MNHEY and CDR2 is SMNVEV (reference sequence). There are 17 residues in the CDR3. The CDR3, as DNA: TGTGCCAGCAGATCCCTCGGAAATAGCGGGAGTAACAATGAGCAGTTCTTC. Translated, it gives CASRSLGNSGSNNEQFF.

This clone has only a few counts. V gene TRBV4-1 combines with J gene TRBJ2-7, with 7 bases aligning to TRBD1. The V and J ends lost 0 bases and 3 bases, in that order; junction bases with no gene match: 5. CDR3 length: 15 amino acids. The germline V gene encodes CDR1 MGHRA and CDR2 YSYEKL. CDR3 sequence reads: CASSQEGQRNYEQYF. CDR3 bases: TGCGCCAGCAGCCAAGAGGGACAGCGAAACTACGAGCAGTACTTC.

DNA for the CDR3: TGTGCCAGCACCACGAGGAGCAGGGCTAACTATGGCTACACCTTC. Translating gives CASTTRSRANYGYTF. This chain links TRBV28 with TRBJ1-2, with D possibly matching TRBD1 (5 bases). Germline CDR1 reads MDHEN; CDR2 reads SYDVKM. CDR3 length equals 15 residues. V shed 7 bases and J shed 0 bases, with 15 bases lying between them.

V usage is TRBV6-5 and J usage is TRBJ1-5; no firm D call. V lost 8 bases and J lost 0, with 5 bases in between. The CDR3 consists of 12 residues. Looked up from germline, CDR1 is MNHEY and CDR2 is SVGAGI. CDR3 DNA sequence: TGTGCCAGCTGGTCTAGCAATCAGCCCCAGCATTTT. Amino acid sequence: CASWSSNQPQHF.

As concerns this clone: This probably arose from a read error, given a far larger clone one base away. The CDR3 spells CASGGGSHLGYTF. In nucleotides, the CDR3 is TGTGCCAGCGGGGGCGGCAGTCACCTGGGCTACACCTTC. This chain links TRBV27 with TRBJ1-2, with D maybe TRBD1 (6 bases). The germline CDR1 and CDR2 sequences are MNHEY and SMNVEV (reference sequence). The CDR3 runs to 13 residues. The V gene lost 8 bases and the J gene lost 8 bases, with 18 bases spanning the gap.

The V call is TRBV2, the J call TRBJ2-1; D is unclear. Per germline, CDR1 SNHLY and CDR2 FYNNEI. V was pared by 8 bases and J by 1 base, with 9 bases between. The CDR3 runs 13 residues. The CDR3 nucleotides are TGTGCCAGCTGCCAAGCTTCCTACAATGAGCAGTTCTTC. It codes for CASCQASYNEQFF.

The rearrangement joins TRBV7-9 to TRBJ1-4; D ambiguous. The CDR3 consists of 12 residues. Deletions cut 5 bases from V and 3 bases from J, with 4 bases between. Germline-derived CDR1 and CDR2 are SEHNR and FQNEAQ (reference sequence). As DNA, the CDR3 is TGTGCCAGCAGCGACCCTAATGAAAAACTGTTTTTT. This translates into CASSDPNEKLFF.

The chain is built from TRBV25-1 and TRBJ1-1; tentatively, D is TRBD1 (6 bases). The V end lost 0 bases, the J end lost 5 bases, and 16 bases lay between the germline ends. Germline CDR1 MGHDK, CDR2 SYGVNS. This CDR3 spans 16 amino acids. CDR3: CASSEYQGSTKTEAFF. CDR3 DNA sequence: TGTGCCAGCAGTGAATACCAGGGGAGCACGAAAACTGAAGCTTTCTTT.

The CDR3 nucleotides read TGTGCCAGCAGTCCCTCGGCAGGGACCCATCAGCCCCAGCATTTT. The encoded protein is CASSPSAGTHQPQHF. The chain uses TRBV2 and TRBJ1-5; weak D call: TRBD1 (5 bases). The CDR3 spans 15 residues. Deletions cut 5 bases from V and 5 bases from J, with 16 bases between. CDR1 and CDR2 from the germline V gene are SNHLY and FYNNEI.

The V and J genes are TRBV6-1 and TRBJ2-1; 8 bases line up with TRBD2. This CDR3 region has 18 residues. Germline loops: CDR1 MNHNS, CDR2 SASEGT. With 4 bases clipped from V and 6 bases from J, the junction kept 17 bases outside the gene matches. The CDR3 region has the DNA TGTGCCAGCAGTGCCGGGAGGGACCCGACTAGCTACGGCAATGAGCAGTTCTTC. Protein product: CASSAGRDPTSYGNEQFF.

This chain connects TRBV4-3 to TRBJ1-4, with TRBD1 matching 10 bases. V was clipped by 0 bases and J by 8 bases; unmatched bases: 6. This CDR3 has 16 amino acids. Germline V lookup: CDR1 LGHNA, CDR2 YSLEER. CDR3 sequence reads: CASSQDRGTGAEKLFF. Written as DNA, the CDR3 is TGCGCCAGCAGCCAAGATCGTGGGACAGGGGCCGAAAAACTGTTTTTT.

The chain uses TRBV4-2 and TRBJ2-2, with 13 bases matching TRBD2. The germline gives CDR1 LGHNA, CDR2 YNFKEQ. J was trimmed by 0 bases and V by 3 bases; bases with no gene match: 4. The CDR3 is 18 residues long. The CDR3 bases are TGTGCCAGCAGCCACCCGGGACTAGCGGGGACGAACACCGGGGAGCTGTTTTTT. Residues: CASSHPGLAGTNTGELFF.

This chain joins TRBV5-4 and TRBJ1-6, with 10 positions matching TRBD1. The CDR3 length is 14 residues. V trimming: 4 bases; J trimming: 9 bases; junction bases outside the gene matches: 4. Per the germline V gene, CDR1 is SGHNT and CDR2 is YYREEE (reference sequence). The CDR3 reads CASSVRTGGSPLHF. In DNA form, the CDR3 reads TGTGCCAGCAGCGTCCGGACAGGGGGTTCACCCCTCCACTTT.

CDR3 residues: CASRARGLGEQYF. Here the CDR3 DNA reads TGTGCCAGCAGAGCGAGGGGGCTGGGGGAGCAGTACTTC. This sequence joins TRBV21-1 and TRBJ2-7; the DNA was not compared with TRBD1, the D call given in the table. TRBV21-1 is marked as a pseudogene. The CDR3 length is 13 residues.

The chain joins TRBV7-8 to TRBJ1-2, with D possibly being TRBD1 (5 bases). Trimming removed 5 bases from V and 0 bases from J, with 16 bases in between. This CDR3 is built from 16 residues. Germline values: CDR1 SGHVS, CDR2 FQNEAQ. The CDR3 reads CASSPSGAATNYGYTF. The CDR3 region has the DNA TGTGCCAGCAGCCCTAGCGGGGCGGCAACTAACTATGGCTACACCTTC.

The chain uses TRBV7-2 and TRBJ2-2; D uncertain. The CDR3 spans 16 residues. Germline lookup yields CDR1 SGHTA and CDR2 FQGNSA. V gave up 1 base and J gave up 0 bases, with 9 bases separating them. CDR3 region: CASSLVGPPNTGELFF. The CDR3 DNA sequence: TGTGCCAGCAGCTTAGTTGGACCGCCGAACACCGGGGAGCTGTTTTTT.

The chain uses TRBV4-1 and TRBJ2-7; a weak D match, TRBD2 (5 bases). The length of the CDR3 is 15 residues. V was shortened by 5 bases and J by 0 bases, with 14 bases between the two germline ends. Germline V gives CDR1 MGHRA, CDR2 YSYEKL. In nucleotides, the CDR3 is TGCGCCAGCAGCTCTAGCCTCCCCTACTCCTACGAGCAGTACTTC. It codes for CASSSSLPYSYEQYF.

The chain recombines TRBV2 with TRBJ1-2; the D gene is possibly TRBD1 (5 bases). CDR1 SNHLY and CDR2 FYNNEI come from the germline V gene. CDR3 size: 14 residues. V lost 3 bases, J lost 3 bases, and 11 bases lay in between. CDR3 sequence reads: CASSEGQPHYGYTF. For the CDR3, the DNA is TGTGCCAGCAGTGAGGGGCAGCCCCACTATGGCTACACCTTC.